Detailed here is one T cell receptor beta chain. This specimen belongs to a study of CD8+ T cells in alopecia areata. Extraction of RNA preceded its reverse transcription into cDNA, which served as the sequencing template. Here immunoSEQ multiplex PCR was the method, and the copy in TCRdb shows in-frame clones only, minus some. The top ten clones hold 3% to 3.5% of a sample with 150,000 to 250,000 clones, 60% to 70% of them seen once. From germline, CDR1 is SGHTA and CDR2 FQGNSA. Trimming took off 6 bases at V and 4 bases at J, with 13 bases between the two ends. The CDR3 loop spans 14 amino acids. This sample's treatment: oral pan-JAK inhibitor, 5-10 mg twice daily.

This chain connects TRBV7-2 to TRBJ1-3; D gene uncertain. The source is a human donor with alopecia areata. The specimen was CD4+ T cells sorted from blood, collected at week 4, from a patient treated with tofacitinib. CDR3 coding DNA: TGTGCCAGCAGTTCTGGCTCGGGGGGAAACACCATATATTTT. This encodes CASSSGSGGNTIYF.